This TCR beta chain comes out of a study of patients and donors after allogeneic stem cell transplantation. This clonotype was counted at least ten times. The CDR3 is made up of 15 amino acids. The V gene's germline CDR1 is SEHNR and CDR2 FQNEAQ (reference sequence). V was pared by 5 bases and J by 4 bases, with 15 bases between. TCRdb reprocessed the RT-PCR reads with MiXCR, giving one entry per CDR3 protein. Seen here are roughly 880,000 distinct CDR3 sequences, roughly 17% observed once, and the top ten hold 5.5% to 6.5%. The J gene is TRBJ1-3, the V gene TRBV7-9; D is ambiguous. The source material was blood, either unsorted or a sorted T cell fraction (not recorded which). The TCR comes from a human donor who was either an allogeneic HSCT recipient or a stem cell or donor lymphocyte infusion donor (not recorded which). It is not recorded whose cells these are; they may come from a transplant donor. CDR3 DNA sequence: TGTGCCAGCAGCGGGCAGAGCCTATTAGGAAACACCATATATTTT. Its translation is CASSGQSLLGNTIYF.